The present T cell receptor delta chain was sequenced within a study of gamma-delta chains in newborns, infants, children. Study details: Microbial exposure reportedly drives polyclonal innate γδ T cell expansion after birth.

There are 22 residues in the CDR3. Germline values: CDR1 GEAIGNYY, CDR2 EKD. V lost 1 base, J lost 5 bases, and 28 bases stayed unmatched. TCRdb reprocessed the reads using CATT. The sample lists 9,000 to 13,000 delta-chain clones; roughly 8% were seen once. The sample consisted of blood. This clonotype originated in a child who was a newborn, infant or young child, either healthy, febrile or measles-vaccinated (not recorded which). V usage is TRDV2 and J usage is TRDJ1; 9 positions match TRDD3. The CDR3 DNA sequence: TGTGCCTGTGACACTCTGACTGGGGGACACGGTTCGGTACCTGGTACCCGAGATAAACTCATCTTT. Translating it yields CACDTLTGGHGSVPGTRDKLIF.